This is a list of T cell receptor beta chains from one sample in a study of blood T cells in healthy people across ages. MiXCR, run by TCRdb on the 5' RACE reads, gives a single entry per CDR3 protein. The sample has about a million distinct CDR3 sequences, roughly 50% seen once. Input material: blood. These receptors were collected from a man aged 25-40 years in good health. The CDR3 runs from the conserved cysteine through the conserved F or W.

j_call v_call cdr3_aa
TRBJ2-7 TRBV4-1 CASRLTGVANYEQYF
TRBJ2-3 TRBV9 CASSLTGTPTADTQYF
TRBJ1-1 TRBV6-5 CASRQRHVNTEAFF
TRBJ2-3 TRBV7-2 CASSAGLADTDTQYF
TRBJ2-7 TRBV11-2 CASTSIDSYEQYF
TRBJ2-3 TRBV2 CASQSGTTSTDTQYF
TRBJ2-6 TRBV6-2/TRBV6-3 CAGGGPSGANVLTF
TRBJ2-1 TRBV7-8 CASSVQGSAYNEQFF
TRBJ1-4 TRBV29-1 CSVARDRGLTTNEKLFF
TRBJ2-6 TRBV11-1 CASSPQAGTGDYSGANVLTF
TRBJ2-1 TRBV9 CASSVLAGTYNEQFF
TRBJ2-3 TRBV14 CASSPWGQGTAQYF
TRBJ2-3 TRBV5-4 CASSLLGGRTDTQYF
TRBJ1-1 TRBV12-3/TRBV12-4 CASSATGGLRTEAFF
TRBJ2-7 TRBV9 CASSVAIDRPSYEQYF
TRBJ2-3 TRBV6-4 CASSPAGTSGPDTQYF
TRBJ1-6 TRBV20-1 CSARSPGSYNSPLHF
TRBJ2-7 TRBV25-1 CASTDAGRRDEQYF
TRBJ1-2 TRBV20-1 CSATGTASSYGYTF
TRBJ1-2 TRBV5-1 CASSLTFGTAFGYGYTF
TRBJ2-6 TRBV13 CASSLVEAELSGANVLTF
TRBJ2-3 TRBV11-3 CASSKGTGAGDTQYF
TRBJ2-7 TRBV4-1 CASSQERVAGIYEQYF
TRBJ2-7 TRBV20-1 CSAKPVGRQVEQYF
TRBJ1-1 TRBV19 CASSGRGGNTEAFF
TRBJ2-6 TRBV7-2 CASSLQTAGANVLTF
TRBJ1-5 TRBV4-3 CASSQGPGSSNQPQHF
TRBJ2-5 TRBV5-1 CASRRTSADQETQYF
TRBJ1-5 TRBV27 CASRTNRGSNQPQHF
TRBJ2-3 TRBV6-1 CASSEAGSGVTDTQYF
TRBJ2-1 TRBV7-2 CASSLDGGGVNEQFF
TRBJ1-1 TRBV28 CASSASGSTEAFF
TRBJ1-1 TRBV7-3 CASSHGVNTEAFF
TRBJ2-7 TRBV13 CASSLRAGASYEQYF
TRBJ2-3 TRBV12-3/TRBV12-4 CASSVGQAPDTQYF
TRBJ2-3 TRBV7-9 CASSPPTASDTQYF
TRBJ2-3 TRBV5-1 CASSGAPDTDTQYF
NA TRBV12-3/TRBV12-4 CASNPPRGVGSKYEQYF
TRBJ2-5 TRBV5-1 CASSLGADRRETQYF
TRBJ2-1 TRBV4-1 CASSQNPTYNEQFF
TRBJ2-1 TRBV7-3 CASSLWGQEDNEQFF
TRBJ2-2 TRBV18 CASSPPSTEELFF
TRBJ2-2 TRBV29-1 CSVLDLLDTGELFF
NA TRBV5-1 CASSFEPGSHEQYF
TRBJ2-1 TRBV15 CATSRDEAGGPYNEQFF
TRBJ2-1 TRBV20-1 CSAPAGQGANEQFF
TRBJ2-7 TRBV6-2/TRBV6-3 CASTLGPPYEQYF
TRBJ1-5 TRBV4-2 CASSQGAGNQPQHF
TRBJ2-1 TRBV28 CASSSGQDWGSGRISYNEQFF
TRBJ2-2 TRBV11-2 CASSLNPSAGELFF
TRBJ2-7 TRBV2 CASSDGKEIYEQYF